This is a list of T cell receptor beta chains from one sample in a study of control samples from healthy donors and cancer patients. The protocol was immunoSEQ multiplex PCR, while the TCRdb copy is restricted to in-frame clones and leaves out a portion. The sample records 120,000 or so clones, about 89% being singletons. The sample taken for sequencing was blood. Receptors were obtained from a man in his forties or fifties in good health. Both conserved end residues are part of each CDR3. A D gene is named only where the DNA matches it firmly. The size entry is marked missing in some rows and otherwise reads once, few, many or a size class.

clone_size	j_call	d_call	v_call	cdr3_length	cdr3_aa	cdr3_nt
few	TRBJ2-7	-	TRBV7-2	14	CASSPGRPPYEQYF	TGTGCCAGCAGCCCGGGGCGACCGCCTTACGAGCAGTACTTC
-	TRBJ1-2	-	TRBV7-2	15	CASSLAGDFNYGYTF	TGTGCCAGCAGCTTAGCAGGCGACTTCAACTATGGCTACACCTTC
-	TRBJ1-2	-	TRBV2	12	CATGDANYGYTF	TGTGCCACCGGGGACGCTAACTATGGCTACACCTTC
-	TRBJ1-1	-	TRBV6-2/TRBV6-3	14	CASSSLDSYTEAFF	TGTGCCAGCAGTTCCTTGGACAGTTACACTGAAGCTTTCTTT
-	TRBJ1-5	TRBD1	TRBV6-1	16	CASSENWTGGNQPQHF	TGTGCCAGCAGTGAAAACTGGACAGGGGGCAATCAGCCCCAGCATTTT
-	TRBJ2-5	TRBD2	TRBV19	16	CATLTSGVVGQETQYF	TGTGCCACCTTGACTAGCGGGGTTGTCGGCCAAGAGACCCAGTACTTC
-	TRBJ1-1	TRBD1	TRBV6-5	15	CASRRNRGPDTEAFF	TGTGCCAGCAGAAGGAACAGGGGGCCGGACACTGAAGCTTTCTTT
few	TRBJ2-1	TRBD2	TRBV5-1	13	CATNPGGDNEQFF	TGCGCCACCAACCCGGGGGGGGACAATGAGCAGTTCTTC
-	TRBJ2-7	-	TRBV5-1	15	CASSLRYGSAYEQYF	TGCGCCAGCAGCTTGCGCTACGGGTCCGCCTACGAGCAGTACTTC
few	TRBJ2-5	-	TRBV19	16	CASTPGGGWGQETQYF	TGTGCCAGTACCCCTGGCGGAGGTTGGGGCCAAGAGACCCAGTACTTC
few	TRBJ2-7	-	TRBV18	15	CASSPPSKGSYEQYF	TGTGCCAGCTCACCCCCTTCGAAGGGCTCCTACGAGCAGTACTTC
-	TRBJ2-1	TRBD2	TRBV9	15	CASSASGGDYNEQFF	TGTGCCAGCAGCGCCAGCGGGGGAGATTACAATGAGCAGTTCTTC
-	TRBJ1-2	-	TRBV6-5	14	CASSSDRTDYGYTF	TGTGCCAGCAGTTCGGACAGAACAGACTATGGCTACACCTTC
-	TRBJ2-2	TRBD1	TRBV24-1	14	CATRRQGAGGELFF	TGTGCCACCAGAAGACAGGGGGCAGGCGGGGAGCTGTTTTTT
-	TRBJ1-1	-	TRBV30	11	CAWSVYTEAFF	TGTGCCTGGAGTGTATACACTGAAGCTTTCTTT
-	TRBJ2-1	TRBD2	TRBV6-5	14	CASSYGGVGNEQFF	TGTGCCAGCAGTTACGGGGGGGTTGGCAATGAGCAGTTCTTC
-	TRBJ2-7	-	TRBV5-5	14	CASSLRRDLYEQYF	TGTGCCAGCAGCTTGAGACGGGATCTTTACGAGCAGTACTTC
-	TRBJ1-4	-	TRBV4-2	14	CASSPGTLNEKLFF	TGTGCCAGCAGCCCCGGGACACTTAATGAAAAACTGTTTTTT
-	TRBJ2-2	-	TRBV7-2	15	CASSFTQGYTGELFF	TGTGCCAGCAGCTTCACCCAGGGGTACACCGGGGAGCTGTTTTTT
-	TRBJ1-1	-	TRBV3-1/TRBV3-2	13	CASNQRGYTEAFF	TGTGCCAGCAACCAGCGGGGGTACACTGAAGCTTTCTTT
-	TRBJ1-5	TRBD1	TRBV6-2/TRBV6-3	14	CASSLDRANQPQHF	TGTGCCAGCAGCCTGGACAGGGCAAATCAGCCCCAGCATTTT
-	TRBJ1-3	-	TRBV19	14	CASSIGGAGNTIYF	TGTGCCAGTAGTATAGGGGGGGCTGGAAACACCATATATTTT
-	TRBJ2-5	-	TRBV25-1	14	CASRIPGTQETQYF	TGTGCCAGCAGAATTCCCGGGACTCAAGAGACCCAGTACTTC
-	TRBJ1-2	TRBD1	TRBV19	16	CASSKSLGQEFYGYTF	TGTGCCAGTAGTAAATCACTCGGACAGGAATTCTATGGCTACACCTTC
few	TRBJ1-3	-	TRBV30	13	CAWSVASGNTIYF	TGTGCCTGGAGTGTGGCCTCTGGAAACACCATATATTTT
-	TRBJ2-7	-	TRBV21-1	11	CASSGSYEQYF	TGTGCCAGCAGCGGGAGCTACGAGCAGTACTTC
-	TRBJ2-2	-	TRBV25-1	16	CASSESRGPNTGELFF	TGTGCCAGCAGTGAATCACGAGGGCCGAACACCGGGGAGCTGTTTTTT